Below, one T cell receptor (beta chain) is given with its context. The antigen this receptor binds is unknown. Base-call qualities are not available, and no considerably larger clone is one nucleotide away. The sample is drawn from a study of blood T cell repertoires in COVID-19 (dated by TCRdb to between 2020 and 2021). Concerning the study at large: Samples from collaborators originated in the United States, Italy and Spain and spanned both the acute and convalescent phases of COVID-19. The prospective study material was composed of cDNA or gDNA derived from T cells, B-cell-depleted T cells, or PBMCs. Subjects who had been exposed to COVID-19, were actively infected with it, or had recovered from it provided the deeply sampled blood TCRbeta repertoires that made up the dataset. A freely available public database, intended as a resource for researchers studying the immune response to SARS-CoV-2, is where the repertoires were released. Samples were obtained from the ongoing ImmuneRACE study (first 160 participants) and from 1,200 or so subjects provided by 6 global collaborators. Nearly every sample came with metadata listing a de-identified subject ID, COVID-19 status, age in years and sex. Where HLA class I and class II types were available, the types were taken from metadata supplied by the sample provider, not from assay-based typing. Paper-wide results and their limitations: Clinical and demographic metadata were provided uncurated, with the amount varying by source and participant.

Enrolling through a virtual design, the prospective study's participants ranged in age from roughly 18 to 90 years and lived across around 25 United States geographic areas. In the prospective study, cohorts were assigned on the basis of participant-reported clinical history obtained from a screening survey and a study questionnaire. Exposed participants were defined as having been in contact with someone with a PCR-confirmed or clinician-diagnosed COVID-19 case within 2 weeks of study entry. In the prospective study, whole blood, serum and a nasopharyngeal or oropharyngeal swab were collected from each participant by mobile phlebotomists. Over a roughly 2-month period, participants in the prospective study had the option of providing additional blood draws and questionnaires. Before DNA extraction, prospective study blood samples were shipped either frozen or at room temperature. The immunoSEQ Assay, a bias-controlled multiplex PCR, was used to amplify TCRbeta CDR3 regions from genomic DNA. For the original study's pipeline: Nucleated cell counts per sample were estimated from amplification of reference gene primers within the assay. To quantify the absolute abundance of each unique TCRbeta CDR3 rearrangement, sequence reads were collapsed and filtered. For each sample, productive Simpson clonality was calculated as the square root of Simpson's diversity index over productive rearrangements. TCRdb's version of the immuneACCESS table is confined to in-frame rearrangements and falls short of the full clone set. An unresolved V gene accounts for under half of the shortfall where checked; the remainder is of unknown origin. The DNA was the basis for D and trimming; V, J and clone size are from that table. Counted in this sample were some 300,000 clones; roughly 90% of them appeared once. The ten largest clones take up 2.5% to 3.5% of the sample.

The CDR3 holds 14 amino acids from the cysteine to the phenylalanine. Just CDR3 DNA is preserved here, 42 bases in frame from base 1. From the germline V gene, CDR1 is SGHTA and CDR2 is FQGNSA. A distance of 12 bases separates the germline ends of V and J, which lose 5 bases and 4 bases respectively. This receptor chain uses TRBV7-2 and TRBJ1-5; TRBD1 could be the D gene, as 6 bases match. The specimen was PBMCs or T cells enriched from blood (not recorded which). The sequence derives from a woman in her forties or fifties who had been exposed to COVID-19. The CDR3 corresponds to CASSGTGFNQPQHF. The nucleotide sequence reads TGTGCCAGCAGCGGTACAGGGTTTAATCAGCCCCAGCATTTT.